This TCR beta chain was observed in a study of regulatory T cells in long-lasting Graves disease. Arm-PCR of CDR3 regions and iRepertoire HTBI primers were the basis on which TCR beta libraries were built. MiXCR was run by TCRdb on the multiplex PCR reads, yielding one entry per CDR3 protein. The table records around 500,000 distinct CDR3 sequences, less than 25% of them present only once. Only a few counts were recorded for this clonotype. Antigen: not known. Time point given: persistent/refractory GD, antithyroid drugs over 5 years with positive TRAb. Extracted PBMC RNA gave rise to the TCR library. The authors drew patients from an endocrinology department in Xi'an, China. Germline V gene data show CDR1 as ENHRY and CDR2 as SYGVKD. This CDR3 has 12 amino acids. Trimming pared 3 bases from V and 6 bases from J, leaving 8 bases between. Study-wide points: TRBV28 was favored in persistent disease, as were TRBJ1-2 and TRBJ2-5. New patients shared 966 public clonotypes, and persistent patients shared more, with about 2,700. A limited number of samples was an acknowledged limitation.

Sample: peripheral blood mononuclear cells (PBMCs), taken when the disease was refractory, from a patient treated with antithyroid drugs. This chain uses TRBV10-3 with TRBJ1-2; unclear D gene. This TCR was recovered from a female donor with Graves disease. The CDR3 DNA is TGTGCCATCAGTGACGAGAGTGATGGCTACACCTTC. This gives the protein CAISDESDGYTF.